This record covers a single T cell receptor beta chain. Generated by immunoSEQ multiplex PCR, the TCRdb table keeps only in-frame clones and is missing some. The table shows approximately 27,000 clones, with more than 80% occurring only once. This entry belongs to a study of chemoradiotherapy in HPV16-positive cancers. Study background: Two HPV16-positive patients' cells yielded candidate HPV-specific clones and common motifs.

Germline CDR1 and CDR2: MNHEY and SMNVEV (reference sequence). The CDR3 length is 11 residues. Deletions cut 3 bases from V and 7 bases from J, with 7 bases between. This specimen was blood, taken from a patient who underwent chemoradiotherapy. V and J are TRBV27 and TRBJ2-7; TRBD2 might be the D (5 bases). This sequence was found in a human donor with HPV-associated anogenital cancer. The CDR3 DNA is TGTGCCAGCAGTTTGAGAGGGGAGCAGTACTTC. Translation: CASSLRGEQYF.